The next 8 T cell receptor beta chains were all read from a single sample in a study of blood T cell repertoires in COVID-19. Clones were read by immunoSEQ multiplex PCR, and TCRdb kept only the in-frame ones, dropping some. The data contain 65,000 to 70,000 clones, roughly 79% of them seen just once; the ten biggest clones take up approximately 50%. The sequencing input was peripheral blood. The receptors derive from a human donor in a cohort sampled during active COVID-19.

This chain joins TRBV4-1 and TRBJ2-7, with a tentative D call TRBD2 (6 bases). Germline V gene lookup returns CDR1 MGHRA and CDR2 YSYEKL. There are 15 residues in the CDR3. V was cut by 0 bases and J by 5 bases, with 14 bases left in between. CDR3 protein: CASSQDPTSTHEQYF. DNA for the CDR3: TGCGCCAGCAGCCAAGACCCGACTAGTACCCACGAGCAGTACTTC.

This chain joins TRBV27 and TRBJ2-6, with a tentative D call TRBD1 (5 bases). This CDR3 contains 15 residues. V was cut by 5 bases and J by 1 base, with 9 bases left in between. CDR1 is MNHEY, CDR2 SMNVEV, per germline (reference sequence). CDR3: CASSRPGSGANVLTF. The CDR3 DNA follows: TGTGCCAGCAGTCGCCCAGGGTCTGGGGCCAACGTCCTGACTTTC. Filled out from reference TRBV27 and TRBJ2-6, the complete variable domain reads EAQVTQNPRYLITVTGKKLTVTCSQNMNHEYMSWYRQDPGLGLRQIYYSMNVEVTDKGDVPEGYKVSRKEKRNFPLILESPSPNQTSLYFCASSRPGSGANVLTFGAGSRLTVL.

A word on this clone: Other nucleotide sequences in the sample specify the same CDR3. V is TRBV5-1 and J is TRBJ1-1; 10 bases align to TRBD1. The V and J ends lost 3 bases and 0 bases, in that order; junction bases with no gene match: 5. Germline loops: CDR1 SGHRS, CDR2 YFSETQ. CDR3 length equals 16 residues. The CDR3 spells CASSSGTGVMNTEAFF. The CDR3 nucleotides read TGCGCCAGCAGCTCAGGGACAGGGGTTATGAACACTGAAGCTTTCTTT.

The gene calls are TRBV6-4 and TRBJ2-1; 15 bases agree with TRBD2. In germline, CDR1 is MRHNA, CDR2 SNTAGT. The CDR3 is 17 amino acids. The trim removed 2 bases at V and 7 bases at J, leaving 6 bases unmatched. CDR3 sequence: CASSDGTSGRRSNEQFF. The CDR3 DNA sequence: TGTGCCAGCAGTGACGGGACTAGCGGGAGGCGTAGTAATGAGCAGTTCTTC.

The chain's CDR3 is CASSSRLAGNTGELFF. CDR3 nucleotide sequence: TGTGCCAGCAGCTCTAGACTAGCGGGGAACACCGGGGAGCTGTTTTTT. The chain joins TRBV7-9 to TRBJ2-2; 10 nucleotides agree with TRBD2. Germline V CDR1 and CDR2: SEHNR, FQNEAQ (reference sequence). V was pared by 4 bases and J by 1 base, with 3 bases of the junction left unmatched. CDR3 length: 16 residues. Drawing the rest from reference TRBV7-9 and TRBJ2-2, the complete variable domain is DTGVSQNPRHKITKRGQNVTFRCDPISEHNRLYWYRQTLGQGPEFLTYFQNEAQLEKSRLLSDRFSAERPKGSFSTLEIQRTEQGDSAMYLCASSSRLAGNTGELFFGEGSRLTVL.

The gene calls are TRBV5-4 and TRBJ1-2, with 10 bases identical to TRBD1. V lost 4 bases and J lost 5; bases outside the gene matches: 5. CDR1 is SGHNT, CDR2 YYREEE, per germline (reference sequence). The CDR3 spans 14 residues. The CDR3 DNA reads as TGTGCCAGCAGCCTCGGACAGGGGGAATATGGCTACACCTTC. Encoded protein: CASSLGQGEYGYTF.

There are many counts of this clone. This rearrangement joins TRBV18 to TRBJ2-2; weak D call: TRBD1 (7 bases). V was shortened by 0 bases and J by 0 bases, with 14 bases between the two germline ends. Germline V CDR1 and CDR2: KGHSH, LQKENI. There are 18 residues in the CDR3. As DNA, the CDR3 is TGTGCCAGCTCACCACCAAACAGGGGACTTTCGAACACCGGGGAGCTGTTTTTT. Protein product: CASSPPNRGLSNTGELFF.

The chain carries TRBV6-5 and TRBJ2-2; weak D call: TRBD1 (6 bases). Germline CDR1 and CDR2: MNHEY and SVGAGI. Trimming took off 4 bases at V and 2 bases at J, with 11 bases between the two ends. This CDR3 spans 15 amino acids. The CDR3 loop is CASSLVQGNTGELFF. In nucleotides, the CDR3 is TGTGCCAGCAGTTTGGTACAGGGCAACACCGGGGAGCTGTTTTTT.